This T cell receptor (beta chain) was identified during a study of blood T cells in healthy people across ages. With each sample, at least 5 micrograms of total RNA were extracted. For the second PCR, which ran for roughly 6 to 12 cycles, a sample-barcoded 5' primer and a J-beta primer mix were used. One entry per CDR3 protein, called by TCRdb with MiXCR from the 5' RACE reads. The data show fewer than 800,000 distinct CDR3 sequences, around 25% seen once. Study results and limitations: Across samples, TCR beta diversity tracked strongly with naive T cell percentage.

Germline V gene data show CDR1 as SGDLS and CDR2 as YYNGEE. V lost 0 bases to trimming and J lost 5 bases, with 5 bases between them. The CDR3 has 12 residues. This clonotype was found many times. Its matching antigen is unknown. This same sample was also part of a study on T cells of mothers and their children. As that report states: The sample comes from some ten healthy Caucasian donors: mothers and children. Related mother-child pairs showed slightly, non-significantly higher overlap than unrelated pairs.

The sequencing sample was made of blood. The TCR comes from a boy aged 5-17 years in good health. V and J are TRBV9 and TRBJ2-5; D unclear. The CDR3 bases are TGTGCCAGCAGCGTAGGGGCGGAGACCCAGTACTTC. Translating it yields CASSVGAETQYF. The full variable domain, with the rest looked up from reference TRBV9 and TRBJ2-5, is DSGVTQTPKHLITATGQRVTLRCSPRSGDLSVYWYQQSLDQGLQFLIQYYNGEERAKGNILERFSAQQFPDLHSELNLSSLELGDSALYFCASSVGAETQYFGPGTRLLVL.